This T cell receptor beta chain is from a study of shared clonotypes between healthy human individuals. The overall study: Each donor contributed plates that comprised three CD4 naive, three CD4 memory, two CD8 naive and one CD8 memory.

V lost 1 base and J lost 3; bases outside the gene matches: 8. Germline CDR1 is LGHNT and CDR2 is FRNRAP. The CDR3 is 18 residues long. About this clone itself: Antigen: not known.

Regarding the study as a whole: Donors were few, which limited the genetic and exposure-history diversity represented.

Each subset's genomic DNA was shared equally among a number of immunoSEQ plates. Assay used: immunoSEQ multiplex PCR; TCRdb lists only in-frame clones, some missing. The sample yields 1,500,000 or so clones, 98% seen once. The sample was naive CD4+ T cells sorted from blood. Subset specified: CD45RA+ positively selected. V and J are TRBV12-5 and TRBJ2-1; TRBD2 aligns across 11 bases. This TCR was recovered from a man under 40 in good health. For the CDR3, the DNA is TGTGCTAGTGGTTTGGACACTAGCGGGAGTCGGTACTACAATGAGCAGTTCTTC. Its protein product is CASGLDTSGSRYYNEQFF.